The clone carrying this T cell receptor (beta chain) occurred many times. The antigen remains undetermined. A roughly 9.7 ml volume of fresh peripheral blood provided the PBMCs. Template material for amplifying TCR beta CDR3 regions consisted of RNA transcripts. The HTBI primer set served for first-round RT-PCR of the TCR CDR3. TCRdb passed the multiplex PCR reads through MiXCR, listing each CDR3 protein once. Of roughly 700,000 distinct CDR3 sequences in the sample, 11% to 15% were seen once. The data belong to a study of T cells in Graves' hyperthyroidism and ophthalmopathy. Overall study findings and caveats: Ophthalmopathy onset followed model prediction by a median around six months.

The CDR3 has 16 amino acids. Per germline, CDR1 SGHNT and CDR2 YENEEA. The ends lost 1 base at V and 4 bases at J; junction bases unmatched: 8. The genes are TRBV11-3 and TRBJ2-5, with 8 bases that match TRBD1. This sequence was found in a woman younger than 30 with Graves' hyperthyroidism. Specimen: blood. This CDR3 reads CASSLGWTGSTETQYF. CDR3 DNA sequence: TGTGCCAGCAGCTTAGGTTGGACAGGGAGTACAGAGACCCAGTACTTC.